This entry is about one T cell receptor beta chain. Its antigen remains unidentified. The sample belongs to a study of cytomegalovirus exposure and HLA in healthy donors. Study-level background: Among the 300 to 400 donors who were genotyped, about 84% fell in the genetic ancestry cluster that is associated with self-reported Caucasian donors.

Study-wide findings and caveats: Earlier results showed most TCR beta V segments being productive about 87% or about 30% of the time. The classifier, whose performance was assessed in both the original and validation cohorts, reportedly diagnosed cytomegalovirus status with high specificity and sensitivity. In a later analysis, donors in an Asian-associated ancestry cluster reportedly had fewer N-insertions in productive TCRs than the cohort mean.

13 Jbeta primers and 60 Vbeta primers were used for the PCR. The method was immunoSEQ multiplex PCR; TCRdb's version includes in-frame clones alone and lacks a portion of them. The table has fewer than 250,000 clones, 60% to 80% seen once; the top ten hold under 2%. With 0 bases removed from V and 0 bases from J, the gap between germline ends came to 6 bases. CDR1 is LGHNA and CDR2 is YNFKEQ in the germline V gene. This CDR3 is built from 15 residues. Sequencing used PBMCs. The chain links TRBV4-2 to TRBJ1-3; D uncertain. The receptor was isolated from a man between 18 and 35 years old in good health and CMV-seronegative. CDR3 bases: TGTGCCAGCAGCCAAGACACCGGCTCTGGAAACACCATATATTTT. Its translation is CASSQDTGSGNTIYF.